Shown below are 32 T cell receptor beta chains from a single sample sequenced in a study of blood T cell repertoires in COVID-19. Libraries were prepared by immunoSEQ multiplex PCR; TCRdb keeps only in-frame clonotypes and omits some of them. Seen here are about 440,000 clones, about 89% observed once, and the top ten hold roughly 4.3%. Material: peripheral blood. Source of these receptors: a woman aged 25 to 39 with acute or convalescent COVID-19.

The rearrangement links TRBV6-6 to TRBJ2-3, with D tentatively TRBD2 (7 bases). Trimming took off 2 bases at V and 0 bases at J, with 12 bases between the two ends. CDR1 and CDR2 from the germline V gene are MNHNY and SVGAGI (reference sequence). The CDR3 totals 16 residues. The chain's CDR3 is CASSYGRGPSTDTQYF. The CDR3 nucleotides are TGTGCCAGCAGTTACGGGCGGGGGCCCAGCACAGATACGCAGTATTTT.

V gene TRBV28 combines with J gene TRBJ1-1; 10 bases map to TRBD1. Germline CDR1 is MDHEN and CDR2 is SYDVKM. The CDR3 is made up of 13 amino acids. The V and J ends lost 7 bases and 4 bases, in that order; junction bases with no gene match: 3. The CDR3: CASKRTGGTEAFF. CDR3 nucleotides: TGTGCCAGCAAACGGACAGGGGGCACTGAAGCTTTCTTT.

This clone has a single count. The J gene is TRBJ1-2, the V gene TRBV12-3 or TRBV12-4; TRBD1 matches at 7 bases. After removal of 5 bases from V and 9 bases from J, the junction contained 9 bases not matched to a gene. There are 13 residues in the CDR3. This chain's CDR3 is CASSRDSLVSYTF. Here the CDR3 DNA reads TGTGCCAGCAGTAGGGACAGCCTAGTTAGCTACACCTTC.

This chain connects TRBV5-8 to TRBJ2-3; 7 bases map to TRBD2. The CDR3 has 19 amino acids. The ends lost 3 bases at V and 6 bases at J; junction bases unmatched: 22. CDR1 and CDR2 (germline): SGHTS, YDEGEE. CDR3 sequence reads: CASSYTGEAGTPPGDTQYF. DNA of the CDR3: TGTGCCAGCAGCTACACAGGAGAAGCGGGGACTCCACCTGGGGATACGCAGTATTTT.

The CDR3 DNA sequence: TGTGCCAGCAGCCCCGAACAGGACCGCGAAGTGAATGAAAAACTGTTTTTT. It codes for CASSPEQDREVNEKLFF. The gene calls are TRBV5-5 and TRBJ1-4; the D gene is possibly TRBD1 (5 bases). V gave up 4 bases and J gave up 5 bases, with 21 bases separating them. The CDR3 runs 17 residues. Germline CDR1 and CDR2: SGHKS and YYEKEE (reference sequence).

The J gene is TRBJ1-1, the V gene TRBV10-3, with 9 bases fitting TRBD1. The CDR3 is 15 residues long. Per the germline V gene, CDR1 is ENHRY and CDR2 is SYGVKD. V was clipped by 4 bases and J by 5 bases; unmatched bases: 8. CDR3 sequence reads: CAISGGQGRGTEAFF. The CDR3 coding sequence is TGTGCCATCAGTGGGGGACAGGGAAGGGGGACTGAAGCTTTCTTT.

The chain links TRBV9 to TRBJ2-7; the D is unclear. With 0 bases removed from V and 3 bases from J, the gap between germline ends came to 13 bases. Germline CDR1 reads SGDLS; CDR2 reads YYNGEE. CDR3 size: 15 residues. CDR3 coding DNA: TGTGCCAGCAGCGTAGCAATGGGTTCGGGCTACGAGCAGTACTTC. Residues: CASSVAMGSGYEQYF.

The chain employs TRBV4-1 and TRBJ2-1, with 8 nucleotides matching TRBD2. This CDR3 comprises 14 residues. V trimming: 4 bases; J trimming: 15 bases; junction bases outside the gene matches: 14. The germline CDR1 and CDR2 sequences are MGHRA and YSYEKL. The CDR3 nucleotides are TGCGCCAGCAGCCCCGGGACTAGTCACTTCGACGGGTTCTTC. It codes for CASSPGTSHFDGFF.

This rearrangement joins TRBV5-1 to TRBJ1-6, with D hard to call. Per the germline V gene, CDR1 is SGHRS and CDR2 is YFSETQ. This CDR3 region has 16 residues. The germline V and J ends were trimmed by 1 base and 0 bases, with 8 bases remaining between them. CDR3 region: CASSLRAGSYNSPLHF. CDR3 nucleotides: TGCGCCAGCAGCTTGAGGGCGGGCTCCTATAATTCACCCCTCCACTTT. Together with reference TRBV5-1 and TRBJ1-6, the CDR3 gives the full variable domain: KAGVTQTPRYLIKTRGQQVTLSCSPISGHRSVSWYQQTPGQGLQFLFEYFSETQRNKGNFPGRFSGRQFSNSRSEMNVSTLELGDSALYLCASSLRAGSYNSPLHFGNGTRLTVT.

This clone was seen a handful of times. J is TRBJ1-6 and V is TRBV5-1; the match to TRBD1 covers 7 bases. CDR3 length: 15 amino acids. Per the germline V gene, CDR1 is SGHRS and CDR2 is YFSETQ. V dropped 2 bases and J dropped 7; count of bases not matched to a gene: 6. The CDR3 sequence: CASSFGTARNSPLHF. The CDR3, as DNA: TGCGCCAGCAGCTTCGGGACAGCCAGAAATTCACCCCTCCACTTT.

V usage is TRBV10-3 and J usage is TRBJ1-1; TRBD1 matches at 7 bases. CDR3 size: 12 residues. Trimming at V came to 4 bases and at J to 11 bases, leaving 7 bases not matched to a gene. Germline-derived CDR1 and CDR2 are ENHRY and SYGVKD. The CDR3, as DNA: TGTGCCATCAGTGCCGGGACAGCCGTTGCTTTCTTT. Translation gives CAISAGTAVAFF.

This clone was seen a single time. The rearrangement joins TRBV5-6 to TRBJ1-1; a weak D match, TRBD1 (6 bases). Trimming removed 4 bases at V and 2 bases at J, with 12 bases between. Germline CDR1 and CDR2: SGHDT and YYEEEE. The CDR3 consists of 14 residues. The CDR3 bases are TGTGCCAGCAGCGTACACAGGGTTAACACTGAAGCTTTCTTT. Residues: CASSVHRVNTEAFF.

The J gene is TRBJ2-1, the V gene TRBV28; TRBD1 agrees at 10 bases. This CDR3 is built from 17 residues. V lost 5 bases and J lost 4; bases outside the gene matches: 11. Germline-derived CDR1 and CDR2 are MDHEN and SYDVKM. CDR3 DNA: TGTGCCAGCAGTCCGAGTTTATGGACAGGGGGTTACAATGAGCAGTTCTTC. It yields the protein CASSPSLWTGGYNEQFF.

This chain uses TRBV27 with TRBJ1-1; D ambiguous. The CDR3 sequence is 10 residues long. V was shortened by 10 bases and J by 5 bases, with 8 bases between the two germline ends. CDR1 is MNHEY and CDR2 is SMNVEV in the germline V gene (reference sequence). The CDR3 sequence: CATGLTEAFF. The CDR3 coding sequence is TGTGCCACTGGCCTTACTGAAGCTTTCTTT.

In its sample, this clone was seen many times. The V call is TRBV4-1, the J call TRBJ2-1; the D gene is possibly TRBD1 (6 bases). With 0 bases removed from V and 8 bases from J, the gap between germline ends came to 14 bases. The CDR3 loop spans 15 amino acids. Germline CDR1 is MGHRA and CDR2 is YSYEKL. The CDR3 DNA is TGCGCCAGCAGCCAAGATCCCCAGGGGTGGGATGAGCAGTTCTTC. It codes for CASSQDPQGWDEQFF.

The chain is built from TRBV5-5 and TRBJ1-2; D is undetermined. Germline V gene sequence: CDR1 SGHKS, CDR2 YYEKEE (reference sequence). The V gene lost 0 bases and the J gene lost 8 bases, with 20 bases spanning the gap. This CDR3 comprises 16 residues. CDR3 coding DNA: TGTGCCAGCAGCTTGGGGTACGGCGGTTCCGCCTTAGGCTACACCTTC. This translates into CASSLGYGGSALGYTF.

This clone was counted a few times. This sequence joins TRBV10-3 and TRBJ2-2; 8 bases map to TRBD2. The CDR3 runs 15 residues. Trimming removed 4 bases from V and 1 base from J; junction bases left unmatched: 2. Germline loops: CDR1 ENHRY, CDR2 SYGVKD. CDR3 DNA sequence: TGTGCCATCAGTGGCGGGGGGAGGAACACCGGGGAGCTGTTTTTT. Its protein is CAISGGGRNTGELFF.

This chain connects TRBV25-1 to TRBJ2-7; TRBD2 aligns across 11 bases. V trimming: 8 bases; J trimming: 4 bases; junction bases outside the gene matches: 4. There are 13 residues in the CDR3. CDR1 and CDR2 from the germline V gene are MGHDK and SYGVNS. This chain's CDR3 is CASGLAGGYEQYF. As DNA, the CDR3 is TGTGCCAGCGGGCTAGCGGGGGGATACGAGCAGTACTTC.

The chain links TRBV28 to TRBJ1-1, with TRBD1 as a possible D gene (6 bases). V lost 5 bases and J lost 0, with 10 bases in between. Germline V gene data show CDR1 as MDHEN and CDR2 as SYDVKM. This CDR3 has 14 residues. Here the CDR3 reads CASSPGTLNTEAFF. DNA for the CDR3: TGTGCCAGCAGTCCCGGGACACTGAACACTGAAGCTTTCTTT.

The rearrangement links TRBV18 to TRBJ2-3, with TRBD2 matching 12 bases. Germline CDR1 KGHSH, CDR2 LQKENI. This CDR3 contains 19 residues. After removal of 2 bases from V and 0 bases from J, the junction contained 9 bases not matched to a gene. The chain's CDR3 is CASSPEMTSGGSSTDTQYF. The CDR3, as DNA: TGTGCCAGCTCACCAGAAATGACTAGCGGGGGTTCTAGCACAGATACGCAGTATTTT.

V is TRBV9 and J is TRBJ2-1; 7 nucleotides match TRBD2. Trimming took 4 bases from V and 5 from J; bases not matched to a gene: 6. This CDR3 is built from 14 residues. Germline V CDR1 and CDR2: SGDLS, YYNGEE. CDR3 in DNA: TGTGCCAGCAGCCACTCAAGCGGGGACAATGAGCAGTTCTTC. Amino acid sequence: CASSHSSGDNEQFF.

V usage is TRBV9 and J usage is TRBJ1-1; D gene unclear. From germline, CDR1 is SGDLS and CDR2 YYNGEE. The V gene lost 3 bases and the J gene lost 1 base, with 13 bases spanning the gap. The CDR3 has 15 amino acids. The CDR3 coding sequence is TGTGCCAGCAGCGCGGGGATTGCAGCGAACACTGAAGCTTTCTTT. It codes for CASSAGIAANTEAFF.

V is TRBV30 and J is TRBJ2-3, with 8 nucleotides matching TRBD1. Germline V gene sequence: CDR1 GTSNPN, CDR2 SVGIG (reference sequence). The CDR3 has 14 residues. Trimming cost V 5 bases and J 3 bases; bases outside gene matches: 7. The DNA for the CDR3 is TGTGCCTGGGGAAGAGACAGGGGAACAGATACGCAGTATTTT. The encoded protein is CAWGRDRGTDTQYF.

This sequence joins TRBV10-1 and TRBJ1-2; D is undetermined. The ends were cut back, 3 bases at V and 7 bases at J, with 12 bases in the middle. The V gene's germline CDR1 is WNHNN and CDR2 SYGVQD (reference sequence). The length of the CDR3 is 13 residues. The CDR3 DNA reads TGCGCCAGCAGTGATCTCCGGTCAGGTGGCTACACCTTC. The encoded protein is CASSDLRSGGYTF.

CDR3 region: CASSTPDRGYQYF. The DNA for the CDR3 is TGTGCCAGCAGTACGCCTGACAGGGGGTATCAGTACTTC. The rearrangement links TRBV6-5 to TRBJ2-7; TRBD1 matches at 9 bases. The CDR3 runs to 13 residues. Trimming cost V 5 bases and J 10 bases; bases outside gene matches: 9. Germline V gives CDR1 MNHEY, CDR2 SVGAGI.

The V and J genes are TRBV15 and TRBJ2-3, with D possibly matching TRBD2 (6 bases). CDR1 LNHNV and CDR2 YYDKDF come from the germline V gene (reference sequence). This CDR3 is built from 15 residues. Trimming removed 8 bases at V and 2 bases at J, with 17 bases between. DNA of the CDR3: TGTGCCACCTTCCGCGGGGTGGCTACCACAGATACGCAGTATTTT. It is translated as CATFRGVATTDTQYF.

The chain uses TRBV18 and TRBJ2-1; 7 bases are shared with TRBD2. This CDR3 is 14 amino acids long. Germline assignment: CDR1 KGHSH and CDR2 LQKENI. V lost 4 bases and J lost 7; bases outside the gene matches: 7. For the CDR3, the DNA is TGTGCCAGCTCACGCACAGCGGGGCGGAATGAGCAGTTCTTC. Translated, it gives CASSRTAGRNEQFF.

V is TRBV14 and J is TRBJ1-1; maybe TRBD1 (5 bases). The CDR3 consists of 13 residues. V was clipped by 1 base and J by 8 bases, with 11 bases between them. CDR1 is SGHDN, CDR2 FVKESK, per germline. The DNA of the CDR3 is TGTGCCAGCAGCCAAGGGTGGGGGGTAGAAGCTTTCTTT. Translating gives CASSQGWGVEAFF.

In nucleotides, the CDR3 is TGTGCCAGCAGCTTCCGGAACACTGAAGCTTTCTTT. Translation gives CASSFRNTEAFF. The chain has TRBV5-8 and TRBJ1-1; unclear D gene. Germline loops: CDR1 SGHTS, CDR2 YDEGEE. The CDR3 spans 12 residues. Trimming removed 2 bases from V and 1 base from J, with 3 bases in between.

The chain carries TRBV6-5 and TRBJ2-2, with D possibly matching TRBD1 (5 bases). CDR3 length: 15 residues. Germline lookup yields CDR1 MNHEY and CDR2 SVGAGI. V was pared by 6 bases and J by 9 bases, with 20 bases between. CDR3 sequence: CASRATRTGPRELFF. The CDR3 DNA sequence: TGTGCCAGCAGGGCCACCAGAACAGGACCCCGGGAGCTGTTTTTT.

The chain joins TRBV27 to TRBJ2-1, with D tentatively TRBD1 (5 bases). This CDR3 spans 16 amino acids. The V and J ends lost 3 bases and 3 bases respectively, with 15 bases between them. Per germline, CDR1 MNHEY and CDR2 SMNVEV (reference sequence). The CDR3 is CASSFSRTLFYNEQFF. In nucleotides, the CDR3 is TGTGCCAGCAGTTTTAGCCGGACACTCTTCTACAATGAGCAGTTCTTC.

This chain links TRBV9 with TRBJ2-3, with TRBD2 as a possible D gene (6 bases). CDR3 size: 16 residues. Germline CDR1 SGDLS, CDR2 YYNGEE. V dropped 0 bases and J dropped 2 bases, with 13 bases sitting between them. The CDR3 spells CASSVGLALSTDTQYF. CDR3 DNA: TGTGCCAGCAGCGTAGGGCTAGCGCTTTCCACAGATACGCAGTATTTT.